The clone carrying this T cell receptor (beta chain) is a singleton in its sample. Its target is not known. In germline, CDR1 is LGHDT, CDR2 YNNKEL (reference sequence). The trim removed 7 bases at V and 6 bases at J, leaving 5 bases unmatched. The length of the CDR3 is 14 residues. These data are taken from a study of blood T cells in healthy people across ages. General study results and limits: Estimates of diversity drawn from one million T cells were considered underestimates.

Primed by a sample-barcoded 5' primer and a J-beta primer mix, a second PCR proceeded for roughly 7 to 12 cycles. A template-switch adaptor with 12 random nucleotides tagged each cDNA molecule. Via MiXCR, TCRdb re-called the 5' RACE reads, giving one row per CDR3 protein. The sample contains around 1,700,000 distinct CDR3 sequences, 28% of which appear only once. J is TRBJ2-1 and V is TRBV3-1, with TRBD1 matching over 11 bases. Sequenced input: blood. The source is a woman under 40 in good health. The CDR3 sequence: CASTYGTGGNEQFF. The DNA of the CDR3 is TGTGCCAGCACCTACGGGACAGGGGGCAATGAGCAGTTCTTC.